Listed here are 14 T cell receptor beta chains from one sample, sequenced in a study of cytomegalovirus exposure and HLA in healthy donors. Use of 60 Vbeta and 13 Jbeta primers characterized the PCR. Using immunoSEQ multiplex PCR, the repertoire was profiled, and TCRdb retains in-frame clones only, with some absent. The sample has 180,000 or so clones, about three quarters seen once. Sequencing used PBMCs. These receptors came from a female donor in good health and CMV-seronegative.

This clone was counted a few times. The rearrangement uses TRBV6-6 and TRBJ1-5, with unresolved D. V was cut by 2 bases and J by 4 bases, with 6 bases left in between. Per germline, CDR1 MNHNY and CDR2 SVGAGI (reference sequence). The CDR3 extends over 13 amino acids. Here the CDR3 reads CASSYGLNQPQHF. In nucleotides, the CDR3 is TGTGCCAGCAGTTACGGGCTTAATCAGCCCCAGCATTTT.

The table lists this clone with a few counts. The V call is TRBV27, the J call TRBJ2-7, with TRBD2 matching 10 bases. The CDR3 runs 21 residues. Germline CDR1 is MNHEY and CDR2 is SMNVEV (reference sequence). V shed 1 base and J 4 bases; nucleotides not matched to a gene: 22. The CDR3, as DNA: TGTGCCAGCAGTTTATTGCCTTGGGTAGCGGGGGGCCCCCTGGGATCGTACGAGCAGTACTTC. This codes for CASSLLPWVAGGPLGSYEQYF.

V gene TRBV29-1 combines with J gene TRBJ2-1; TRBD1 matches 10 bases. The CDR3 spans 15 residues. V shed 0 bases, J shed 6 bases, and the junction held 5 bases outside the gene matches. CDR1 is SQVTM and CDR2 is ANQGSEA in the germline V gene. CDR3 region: CSVEDGTGAVNEQFF. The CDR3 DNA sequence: TGCAGCGTTGAAGACGGGACAGGGGCTGTCAATGAGCAGTTCTTC.

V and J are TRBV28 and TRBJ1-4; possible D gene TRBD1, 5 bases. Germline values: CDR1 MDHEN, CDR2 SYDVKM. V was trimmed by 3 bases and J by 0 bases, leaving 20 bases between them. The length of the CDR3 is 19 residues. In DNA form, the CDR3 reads TGTGCCAGCAGTTTCACTTTCCAGGGTGGGTTCGCAACTAATGAAAAACTGTTTTTT. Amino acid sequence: CASSFTFQGGFATNEKLFF.

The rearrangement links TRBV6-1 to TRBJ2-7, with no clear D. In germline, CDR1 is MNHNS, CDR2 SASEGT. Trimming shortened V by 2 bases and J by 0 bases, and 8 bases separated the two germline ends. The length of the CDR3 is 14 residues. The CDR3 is CASSEQATSYEQYF. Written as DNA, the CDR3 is TGTGCCAGCAGTGAACAAGCTACCTCCTACGAGCAGTACTTC.

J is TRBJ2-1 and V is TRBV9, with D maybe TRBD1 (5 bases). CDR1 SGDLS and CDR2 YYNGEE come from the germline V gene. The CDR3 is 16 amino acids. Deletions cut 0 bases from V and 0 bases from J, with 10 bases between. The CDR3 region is CASSVEDTRSYNEQFF. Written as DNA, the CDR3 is TGTGCCAGCAGCGTAGAGGACACCCGCTCCTACAATGAGCAGTTCTTC.

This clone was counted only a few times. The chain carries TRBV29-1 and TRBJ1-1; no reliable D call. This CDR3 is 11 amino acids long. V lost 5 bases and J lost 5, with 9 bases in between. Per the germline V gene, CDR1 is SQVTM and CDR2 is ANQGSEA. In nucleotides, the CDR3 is TGCAGCGTTTCCTTCGGGACTGAAGCTTTCTTT. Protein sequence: CSVSFGTEAFF.

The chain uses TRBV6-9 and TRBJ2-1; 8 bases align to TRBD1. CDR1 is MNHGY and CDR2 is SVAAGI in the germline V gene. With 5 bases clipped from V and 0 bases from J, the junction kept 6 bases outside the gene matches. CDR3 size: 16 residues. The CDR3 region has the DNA TGTGCCAGCAGTACCCGGACAGGGAACTCCTACAATGAGCAGTTCTTC. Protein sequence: CASSTRTGNSYNEQFF.

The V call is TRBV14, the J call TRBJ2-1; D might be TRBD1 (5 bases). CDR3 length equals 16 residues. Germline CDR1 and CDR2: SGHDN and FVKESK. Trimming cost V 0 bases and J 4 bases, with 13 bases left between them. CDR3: CASSQDSWTMYNEQFF. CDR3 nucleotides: TGTGCCAGCAGCCAAGATTCCTGGACAATGTACAATGAGCAGTTCTTC.

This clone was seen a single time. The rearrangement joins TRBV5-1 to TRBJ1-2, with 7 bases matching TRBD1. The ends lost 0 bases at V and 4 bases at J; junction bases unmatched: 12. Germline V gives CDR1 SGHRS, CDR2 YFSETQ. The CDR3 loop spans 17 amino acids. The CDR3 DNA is TGCGCCAGCAGCTTGGGAACCGGGACAGCCACATCCTATGGCTACACCTTC. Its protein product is CASSLGTGTATSYGYTF.

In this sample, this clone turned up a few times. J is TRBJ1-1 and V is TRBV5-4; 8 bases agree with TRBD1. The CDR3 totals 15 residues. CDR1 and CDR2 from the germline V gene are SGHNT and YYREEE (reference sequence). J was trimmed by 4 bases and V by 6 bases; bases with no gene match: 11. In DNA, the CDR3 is TGTGCCAGCATCAGGACAGGGTCGGGTTTCACTGAAGCTTTCTTT. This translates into CASIRTGSGFTEAFF.

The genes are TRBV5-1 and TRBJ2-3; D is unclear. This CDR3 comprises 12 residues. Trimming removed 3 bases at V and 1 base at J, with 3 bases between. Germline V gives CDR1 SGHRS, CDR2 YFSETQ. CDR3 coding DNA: TGCGCCAGCAGCTCAGGCACAGATACGCAGTATTTT. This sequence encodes CASSSGTDTQYF.

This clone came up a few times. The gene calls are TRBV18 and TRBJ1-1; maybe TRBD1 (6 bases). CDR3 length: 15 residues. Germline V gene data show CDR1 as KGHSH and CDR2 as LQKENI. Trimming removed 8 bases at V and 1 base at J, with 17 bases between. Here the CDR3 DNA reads TGTGCCAGCACATCGACAGGTCGGGGGAACACTGAAGCTTTCTTT. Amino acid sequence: CASTSTGRGNTEAFF. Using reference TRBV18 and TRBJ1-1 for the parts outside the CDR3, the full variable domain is NAGVMQNPRHLVRRRGQEARLRCSPMKGHSHVYWYRQLPEEGLKFMVYLQKENIIDESGMPKERFSAEFPKEGPSILRIQQVVRGDSAAYFCASTSTGRGNTEAFFGQGTRLTVV.

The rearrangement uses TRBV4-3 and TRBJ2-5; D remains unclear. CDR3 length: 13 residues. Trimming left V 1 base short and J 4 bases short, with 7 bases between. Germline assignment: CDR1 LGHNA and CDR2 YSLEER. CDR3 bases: TGCGCCAGCAGCCAAGGACGGAGAGAGACCCAGTACTTC. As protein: CASSQGRRETQYF.